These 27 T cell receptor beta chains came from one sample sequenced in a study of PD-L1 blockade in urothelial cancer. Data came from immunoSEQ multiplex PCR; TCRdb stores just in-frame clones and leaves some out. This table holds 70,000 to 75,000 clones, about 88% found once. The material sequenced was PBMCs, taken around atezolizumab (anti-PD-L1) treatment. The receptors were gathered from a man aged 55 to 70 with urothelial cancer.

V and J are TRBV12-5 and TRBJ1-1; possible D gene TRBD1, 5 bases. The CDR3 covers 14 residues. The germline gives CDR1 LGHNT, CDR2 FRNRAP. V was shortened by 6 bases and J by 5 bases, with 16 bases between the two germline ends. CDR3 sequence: CASGSRRGGTEAFF. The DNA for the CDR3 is TGTGCTAGTGGCTCACGGAGGGGTGGGACTGAAGCTTTCTTT.

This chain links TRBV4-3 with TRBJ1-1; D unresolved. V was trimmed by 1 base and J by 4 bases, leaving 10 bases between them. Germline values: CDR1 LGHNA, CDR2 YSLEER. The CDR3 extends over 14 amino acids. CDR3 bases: TGCGCCAGCAGCCAAGTAAGCAAAGCCACTGAAGCTTTCTTT. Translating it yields CASSQVSKATEAFF.

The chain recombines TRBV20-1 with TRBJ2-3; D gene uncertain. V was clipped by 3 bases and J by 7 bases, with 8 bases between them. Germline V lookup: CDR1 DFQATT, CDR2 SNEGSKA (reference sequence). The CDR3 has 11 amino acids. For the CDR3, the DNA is TGCAGTGCTAGTACAACGAATACGCAGTATTTT. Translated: CSASTTNTQYF.

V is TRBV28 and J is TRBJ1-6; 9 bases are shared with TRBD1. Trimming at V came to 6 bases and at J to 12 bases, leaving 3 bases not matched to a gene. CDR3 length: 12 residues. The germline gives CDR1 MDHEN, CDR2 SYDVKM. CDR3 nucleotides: TGTGCCAGCAGGAGGGACAGGGAACCCCTCCACTTT. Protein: CASRRDREPLHF.

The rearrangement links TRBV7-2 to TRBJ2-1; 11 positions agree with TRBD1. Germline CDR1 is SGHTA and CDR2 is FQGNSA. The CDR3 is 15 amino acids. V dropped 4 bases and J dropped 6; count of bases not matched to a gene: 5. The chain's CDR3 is CASSSRTGGPNEQFF. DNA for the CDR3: TGTGCCAGCAGCTCTAGGACAGGGGGCCCCAATGAGCAGTTCTTC.

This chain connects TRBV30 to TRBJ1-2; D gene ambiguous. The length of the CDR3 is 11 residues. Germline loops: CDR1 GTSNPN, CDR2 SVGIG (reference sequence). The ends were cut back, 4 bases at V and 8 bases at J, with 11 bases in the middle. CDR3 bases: TGTGCCTGGACTAGGAGTTTGGGCTACACCTTC. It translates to CAWTRSLGYTF.

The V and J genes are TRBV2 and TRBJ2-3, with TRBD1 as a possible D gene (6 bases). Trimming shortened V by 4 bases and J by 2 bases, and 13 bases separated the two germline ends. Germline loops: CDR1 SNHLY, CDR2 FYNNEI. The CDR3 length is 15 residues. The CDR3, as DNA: TGTGCCAGCAGTGGACGACAGGCTTTCACAGATACGCAGTATTTT. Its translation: CASSGRQAFTDTQYF.

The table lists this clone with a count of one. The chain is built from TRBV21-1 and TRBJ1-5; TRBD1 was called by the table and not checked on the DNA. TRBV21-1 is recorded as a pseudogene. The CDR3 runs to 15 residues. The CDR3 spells CASSAPGQGNQPQHF. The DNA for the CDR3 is TGTGCCAGCAGCGCCCCGGGACAGGGGAATCAGCCCCAGCATTTT.

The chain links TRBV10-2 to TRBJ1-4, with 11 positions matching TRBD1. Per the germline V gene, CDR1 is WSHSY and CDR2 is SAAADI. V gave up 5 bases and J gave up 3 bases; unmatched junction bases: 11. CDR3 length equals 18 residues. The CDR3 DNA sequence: TGCGCCAGCAGTTCTCCTAGGACAGGGGGCGCGGCTAATGAAAAACTGTTTTTT. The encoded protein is CASSSPRTGGAANEKLFF.

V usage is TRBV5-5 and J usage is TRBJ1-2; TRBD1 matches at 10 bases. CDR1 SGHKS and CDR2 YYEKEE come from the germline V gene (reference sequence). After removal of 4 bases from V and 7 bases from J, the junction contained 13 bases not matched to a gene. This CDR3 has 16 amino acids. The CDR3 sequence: CASSRDRGVGGGGYTF. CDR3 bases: TGTGCCAGCAGCCGGGACAGGGGCGTGGGAGGCGGTGGCTACACCTTC. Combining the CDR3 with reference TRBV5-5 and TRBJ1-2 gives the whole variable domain DAGVTQSPTHLIKTRGQQVTLRCSPISGHKSVSWYQQVLGQGPQFIFQYYEKEERGRGNFPDRFSARQFPNYSSELNVNALLLGDSALYLCASSRDRGVGGGGYTFGSGTRLTVV.

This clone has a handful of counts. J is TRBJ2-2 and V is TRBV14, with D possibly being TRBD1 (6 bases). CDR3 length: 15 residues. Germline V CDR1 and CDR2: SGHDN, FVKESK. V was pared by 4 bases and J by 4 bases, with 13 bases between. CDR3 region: CASSPDSPVTGELFF. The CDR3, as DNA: TGTGCCAGCAGCCCGGACAGCCCCGTCACCGGGGAGCTGTTTTTT.

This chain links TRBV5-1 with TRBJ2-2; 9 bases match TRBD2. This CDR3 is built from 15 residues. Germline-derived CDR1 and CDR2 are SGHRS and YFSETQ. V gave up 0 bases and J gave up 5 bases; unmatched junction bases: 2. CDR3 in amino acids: CASSLETSGTGELFF. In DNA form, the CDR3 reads TGCGCCAGCAGCTTGGAGACTAGCGGAACCGGGGAGCTGTTTTTT.

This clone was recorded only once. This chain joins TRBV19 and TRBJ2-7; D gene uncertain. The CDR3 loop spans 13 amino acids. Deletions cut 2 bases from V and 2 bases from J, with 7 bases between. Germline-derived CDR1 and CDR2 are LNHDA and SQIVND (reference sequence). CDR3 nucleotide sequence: TGTGCCAGTAGTATACGGCAGGCCTACGAGCAGTACTTC. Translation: CASSIRQAYEQYF.

The CDR3 here is CASSREAGTVYNEQFF. CDR3 sequence (DNA): TGCGCCAGCAGCAGGGAAGCGGGAACAGTTTACAATGAGCAGTTCTTC. The chain couples TRBV4-3 to TRBJ2-1; 7 positions match TRBD2. The CDR3 consists of 16 residues. CDR1 and CDR2 (germline): LGHNA, YSLEER. Trimming removed 5 bases from V and 4 bases from J; junction bases left unmatched: 11.

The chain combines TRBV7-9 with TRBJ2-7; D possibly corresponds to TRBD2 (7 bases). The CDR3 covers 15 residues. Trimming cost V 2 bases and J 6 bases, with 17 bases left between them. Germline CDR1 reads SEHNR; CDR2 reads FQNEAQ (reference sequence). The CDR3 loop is CASSLIGGPSGEQYF. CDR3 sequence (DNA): TGTGCCAGCAGCTTAATCGGGGGGCCGAGCGGCGAGCAGTACTTC.

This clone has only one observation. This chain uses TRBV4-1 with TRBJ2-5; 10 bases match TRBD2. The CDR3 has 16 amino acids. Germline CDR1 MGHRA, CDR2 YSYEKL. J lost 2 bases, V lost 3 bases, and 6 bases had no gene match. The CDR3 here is CASSQAGTSVQETQYF. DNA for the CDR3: TGCGCCAGCAGCCAGGCCGGGACTAGCGTTCAAGAGACCCAGTACTTC.

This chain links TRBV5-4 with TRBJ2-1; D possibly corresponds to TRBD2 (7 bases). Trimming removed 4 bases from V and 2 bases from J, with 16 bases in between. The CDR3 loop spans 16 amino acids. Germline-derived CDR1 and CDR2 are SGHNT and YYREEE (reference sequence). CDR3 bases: TGTGCCAGCAGCCTTGGGGGGGGGCACACCTACAATGAGCAGTTCTTC. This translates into CASSLGGGHTYNEQFF. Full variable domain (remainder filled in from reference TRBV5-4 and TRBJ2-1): ETGVTQSPTHLIKTRGQQVTLRCSSQSGHNTVSWYQQALGQGPQFIFQYYREEENGRGNFPPRFSGLQFPNYSSELNVNALELDDSALYLCASSLGGGHTYNEQFFGPGTRLTVL.

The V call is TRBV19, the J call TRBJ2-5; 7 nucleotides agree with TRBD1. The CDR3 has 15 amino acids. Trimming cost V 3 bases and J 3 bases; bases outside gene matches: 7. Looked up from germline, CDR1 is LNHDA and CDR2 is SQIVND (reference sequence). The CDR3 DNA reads TGTGCCAGTAGTATCCTTGGACAGGCGAAAGAGACCCAGTACTTC. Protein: CASSILGQAKETQYF. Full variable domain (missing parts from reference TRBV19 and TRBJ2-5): DGGITQSPKYLFRKEGQNVTLSCEQNLNHDAMYWYRQDPGQGLRLIYYSQIVNDFQKGDIAEGYSVSREKKESFPLTVTSAQKNPTAFYLCASSILGQAKETQYFGPGTRLLVL.

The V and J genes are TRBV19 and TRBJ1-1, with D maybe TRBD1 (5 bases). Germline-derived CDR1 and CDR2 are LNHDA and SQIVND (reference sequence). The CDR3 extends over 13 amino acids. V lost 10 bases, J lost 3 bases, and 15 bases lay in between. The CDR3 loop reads CATRRGWDTEAFF. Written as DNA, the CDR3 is TGTGCCACCCGCCGGGGGTGGGACACTGAAGCTTTCTTT. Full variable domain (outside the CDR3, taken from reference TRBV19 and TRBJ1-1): DGGITQSPKYLFRKEGQNVTLSCEQNLNHDAMYWYRQDPGQGLRLIYYSQIVNDFQKGDIAEGYSVSREKKESFPLTVTSAQKNPTAFYLCATRRGWDTEAFFGQGTRLTVV.

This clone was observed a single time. The CDR3 DNA is TGTGCCAGTAGTCCGAGGGAGGGGGATACGCAGTATTTT. This codes for CASSPREGDTQYF. The V call is TRBV19, the J call TRBJ2-3, with TRBD2 matching over 7 bases. Unmatched junction bases numbered 5, after V lost 5 bases and J lost 6 bases. CDR3 length: 13 amino acids. CDR1 and CDR2 (germline): LNHDA, SQIVND (reference sequence).

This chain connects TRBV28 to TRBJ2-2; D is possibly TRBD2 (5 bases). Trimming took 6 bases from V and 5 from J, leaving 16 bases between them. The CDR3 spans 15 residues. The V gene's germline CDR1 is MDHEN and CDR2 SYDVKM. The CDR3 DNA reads TGTGCCAGCAGCCCACGGGCTACTAGTACCGGGGAGCTGTTTTTT. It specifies CASSPRATSTGELFF.

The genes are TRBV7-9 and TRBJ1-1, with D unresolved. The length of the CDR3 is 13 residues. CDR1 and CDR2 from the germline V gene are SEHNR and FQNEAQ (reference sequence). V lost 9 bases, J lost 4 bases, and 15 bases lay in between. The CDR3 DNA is TGTGCCAGTACCTCCAATCAGTTCACTGAAGCTTTCTTT. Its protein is CASTSNQFTEAFF.

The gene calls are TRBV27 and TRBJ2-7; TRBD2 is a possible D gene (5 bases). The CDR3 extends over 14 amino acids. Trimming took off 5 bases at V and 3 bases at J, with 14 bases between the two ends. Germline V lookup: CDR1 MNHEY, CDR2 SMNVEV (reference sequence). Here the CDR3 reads CASSQRGSDYEQYF. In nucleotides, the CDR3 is TGTGCCAGCAGTCAACGGGGTTCCGACTACGAGCAGTACTTC.

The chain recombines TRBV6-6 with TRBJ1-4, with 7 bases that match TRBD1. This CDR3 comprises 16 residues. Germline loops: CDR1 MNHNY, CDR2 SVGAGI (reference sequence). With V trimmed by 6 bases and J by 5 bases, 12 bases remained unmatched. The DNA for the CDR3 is TGTGCCAGCAGCCACCCCATAGACAGGGAGAATGAAAAACTGTTTTTT. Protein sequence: CASSHPIDRENEKLFF.

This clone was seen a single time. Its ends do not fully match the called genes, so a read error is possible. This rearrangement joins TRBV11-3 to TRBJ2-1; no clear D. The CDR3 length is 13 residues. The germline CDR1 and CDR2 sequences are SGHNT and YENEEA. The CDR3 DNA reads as TGTGCCAGCAGCCTAGATATCCTCCATGAGCAGTTCTTC. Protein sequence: CASSLDILHEQFF.

For the CDR3, the DNA is TGCGCCAGCAGCCAAGATTTTGGGGGAGGGCCCCACGAGCAGTACTTC. This encodes CASSQDFGGGPHEQYF. The V call is TRBV4-3, the J call TRBJ2-7; 7 bases are shared with TRBD2. This CDR3 is 16 amino acids long. With 0 bases clipped from V and 5 bases from J, the junction kept 10 bases outside the gene matches. Germline V gives CDR1 LGHNA, CDR2 YSLEER.

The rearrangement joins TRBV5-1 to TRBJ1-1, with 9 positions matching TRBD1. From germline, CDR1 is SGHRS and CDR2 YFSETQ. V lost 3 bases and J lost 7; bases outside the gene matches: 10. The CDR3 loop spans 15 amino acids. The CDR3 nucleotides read TGCGCCAGCAGCTCCGAGGGGACAGGGTTGGGTGAAGCTTTCTTT. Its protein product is CASSSEGTGLGEAFF.